Listed below are T cell receptor beta chains from one sample, sequenced in a study of patients and donors after allogeneic stem cell transplantation. TCRdb reprocessed the RT-PCR reads with MiXCR, giving one entry per CDR3 protein. Here the sample spans about 28,000 distinct CDR3 sequences, almost 7% being singletons. The sample taken for sequencing was blood, either unsorted or a sorted T cell fraction (not recorded which). These receptors were collected from a human donor who was either an allogeneic HSCT recipient or a stem cell or donor lymphocyte infusion donor (not recorded which). It is not recorded whose cells these are; they may come from a transplant donor. Both conserved end residues are part of each CDR3. The D gene is left open where the match is weak. Clone size, where shown, is once, few, many, or a class for clones that have expanded.

clone_size: .; v_call: TRBV11-2; d_call: .; j_call: TRBJ2-7; cdr3_nt: TGTGCCAGCAGCCCCGACCAAACCGAGCAGTACTTC; cdr3_aa: CASSPDQTEQYF
clone_size: many; v_call: TRBV28; d_call: .; j_call: TRBJ1-2; cdr3_nt: TGTGCCAGCGAAGGGGGGCGCTCAGCTAACTATGGCTACACCTTC; cdr3_aa: CASEGGRSANYGYTF
clone_size: many; v_call: TRBV20-1; d_call: TRBD2; j_call: TRBJ2-7; cdr3_nt: TGCAGTGCGTCGGGACTAGCGGGAGGGCCCATGGCCCTCGAGCAGTACTTC; cdr3_aa: CSASGLAGGPMALEQYF
clone_size: many; v_call: TRBV15; d_call: .; j_call: TRBJ2-4; cdr3_nt: TGTGCCACCAGCAGGGGGGCCCAGGGTTCCAAAAACATTCAGTACTTC; cdr3_aa: CATSRGAQGSKNIQYF
clone_size: few; v_call: TRBV20-1; d_call: TRBD2; j_call: TRBJ2-1; cdr3_nt: TGCAGTGCCATACTAGCGGGGACCTACAATGAGCAGTTCTTC; cdr3_aa: CSAILAGTYNEQFF
clone_size: many; v_call: TRBV7-8; d_call: .; j_call: TRBJ1-5; cdr3_nt: TGTGCCAGCAGCTCGGAGGGGGGACGGATGAATCAGCCCCAGCATTTT; cdr3_aa: CASSSEGGRMNQPQHF
clone_size: many; v_call: TRBV30; d_call: .; j_call: TRBJ1-6; cdr3_nt: TGTGCCTGGAGGGCTAGTAGGGGAAATTCACCCCTCCACTTT; cdr3_aa: CAWRASRGNSPLHF
clone_size: many; v_call: TRBV12-3/TRBV12-4; d_call: TRBD2; j_call: TRBJ2-7; cdr3_nt: TGTGCCAGCAGTTTGATGCTAGCGGGAGCCTACGAGCAGTACTTC; cdr3_aa: CASSLMLAGAYEQYF
clone_size: large; v_call: TRBV5-1; d_call: .; j_call: TRBJ2-7; cdr3_nt: TGCGCCAGCAGCTTGGCCGTTCCGATTTACGAGCAGTACTTC; cdr3_aa: CASSLAVPIYEQYF
clone_size: many; v_call: TRBV6-5; d_call: .; j_call: TRBJ2-1; cdr3_nt: TGTGCCAACAAACAGGCGCCCTACAATGAGCAGTTCTTC; cdr3_aa: CANKQAPYNEQFF
clone_size: many; v_call: TRBV28; d_call: .; j_call: TRBJ2-7; cdr3_nt: TGTGCCAGCAGGACCCCTTACGAGCAGTACTTC; cdr3_aa: CASRTPYEQYF
clone_size: many; v_call: TRBV6-5; d_call: .; j_call: TRBJ1-6; cdr3_nt: TGTGCCAGCAGTTACTCGCTGTCCAATTCACCCCTCCACTTT; cdr3_aa: CASSYSLSNSPLHF
clone_size: medium-sized; v_call: TRBV12-3/TRBV12-4; d_call: .; j_call: TRBJ1-4; cdr3_nt: TGTGCCAGCAGTTGGGGCGGGATAGCTACGGAAAAACTGTTTTTT; cdr3_aa: CASSWGGIATEKLFF
clone_size: many; v_call: TRBV5-1; d_call: TRBD1; j_call: TRBJ1-4; cdr3_nt: TGCGCCAGCAGCTTACAGGGGGCGATAGATGAAAAACTGTTTTTT; cdr3_aa: CASSLQGAIDEKLFF
clone_size: few; v_call: TRBV18; d_call: .; j_call: TRBJ2-1; cdr3_nt: TGTGCCAGCTCACCACCGTCCCCTAGCAATGAGCAGTTCTTC; cdr3_aa: CASSPPSPSNEQFF
clone_size: .; v_call: TRBV13; d_call: TRBD1; j_call: TRBJ1-2; cdr3_nt: TGTGCCAGCAGCTTAGGGACAGGGATTCGCAATGGCTACACCTTC; cdr3_aa: CASSLGTGIRNGYTF
clone_size: .; v_call: TRBV27; d_call: .; j_call: TRBJ2-7; cdr3_nt: TGTGCCAGCAGTTTATCGATGGGACTCGCCTACGAGCAGTACTTC; cdr3_aa: CASSLSMGLAYEQYF
clone_size: many; v_call: TRBV24-1; d_call: .; j_call: TRBJ2-6; cdr3_nt: TGTGCCACCAGTGGCACGGCCTCTGGGGCCAACGTCCTGACTTTC; cdr3_aa: CATSGTASGANVLTF
clone_size: medium-sized; v_call: TRBV28; d_call: .; j_call: TRBJ1-1; cdr3_nt: TGTGCCAGCAGGGCCCGACAGGAAGCTTTCTTT; cdr3_aa: CASRARQEAFF
clone_size: many; v_call: TRBV7-2; d_call: .; j_call: TRBJ1-5; cdr3_nt: TGTGCCAGCAGCACTAGGGGGAATCAGCCCCAGCATTTT; cdr3_aa: CASSTRGNQPQHF
clone_size: few; v_call: TRBV12-5; d_call: .; j_call: TRBJ2-7; cdr3_nt: TGTGCTAGTGGGGCCATGGCCTCCTACGAGCAGTACTTC; cdr3_aa: CASGAMASYEQYF
clone_size: many; v_call: TRBV7-9; d_call: .; j_call: TRBJ2-3; cdr3_nt: TGTGCCAGCCGTCCCCAATCAGATACGCAGTATTTT; cdr3_aa: CASRPQSDTQYF
clone_size: few; v_call: TRBV28; d_call: TRBD2; j_call: TRBJ2-1; cdr3_nt: TGTGCCAGCAGTGCGAGAGGGGAGGGCAATGAGCAGTTCTTC; cdr3_aa: CASSARGEGNEQFF
clone_size: .; v_call: TRBV11-1; d_call: .; j_call: TRBJ2-1; cdr3_nt: TGTGCCAGCAGCTTAGGGATCCAGTGGCTCCAGTTCTTC; cdr3_aa: CASSLGIQWLQFF
clone_size: many; v_call: TRBV4-3; d_call: .; j_call: TRBJ2-7; cdr3_nt: TGCGCCAGCAGCCAAGGGCGGGACTTCTCCTACGAGCAGTACTTC; cdr3_aa: CASSQGRDFSYEQYF
clone_size: many; v_call: TRBV6-2/TRBV6-3; d_call: .; j_call: TRBJ1-5; cdr3_nt: TGTGCCAGCAGTTACCTGGACTCGTCAGCCCCCAATCAGCCCCAGCATTTT; cdr3_aa: CASSYLDSSAPNQPQHF
clone_size: .; v_call: TRBV6-2/TRBV6-3; d_call: TRBD2; j_call: TRBJ2-7; cdr3_nt: TGTGCCAGCAGCCGACACCGCCCCGATACTCTGGGCAGACTAGCGGCAAAATCCTACGAGCAGTACTTC; cdr3_aa: CASSRHRPDTLGRLAAKSYEQYF
clone_size: many; v_call: TRBV24-1; d_call: .; j_call: TRBJ1-5; cdr3_nt: TGTGCCACCAGTGATTTTCGAGATCAGCCCCAGCATTTT; cdr3_aa: CATSDFRDQPQHF
clone_size: many; v_call: TRBV28; d_call: .; j_call: TRBJ1-1; cdr3_nt: TGTGCCAGCAGTCCACTAACAGGGAAGAGGACTGAAGCTTTCTTT; cdr3_aa: CASSPLTGKRTEAFF
clone_size: .; v_call: TRBV6-2/TRBV6-3; d_call: TRBD1; j_call: TRBJ2-7; cdr3_nt: TGTGCCAGCAGACAGGGGGCCCCCTACGAGCAGTACTTC; cdr3_aa: CASRQGAPYEQYF
clone_size: medium-sized; v_call: TRBV4-1; d_call: .; j_call: TRBJ1-2; cdr3_nt: TGCGCCAGCAGCCCCCCCCTGGACCATTTAATCTATGGCTACACCTTC; cdr3_aa: CASSPPLDHLIYGYTF
clone_size: few; v_call: TRBV6-6; d_call: TRBD1; j_call: TRBJ2-5; cdr3_nt: TGTGCCAGCAGTGGACAGGGGGATTGGGAGACCCAGTACTTC; cdr3_aa: CASSGQGDWETQYF
clone_size: few; v_call: TRBV7-3; d_call: .; j_call: TRBJ2-3; cdr3_nt: TGTGCCAGCAGCTTAACCTTCGATTCTAGCACAGATACGCAGTATTTT; cdr3_aa: CASSLTFDSSTDTQYF
clone_size: many; v_call: TRBV7-9; d_call: .; j_call: TRBJ1-1; cdr3_nt: TGTGCCAGCAGCTTAGTGCAGGGGAACACTGAAGCTTTCTTT; cdr3_aa: CASSLVQGNTEAFF
clone_size: few; v_call: TRBV18; d_call: .; j_call: TRBJ2-5; cdr3_nt: TGTGCCAGCTCACCATCGAGGATGGTGGCAGGGGAAGAGACCCAGTACTTC; cdr3_aa: CASSPSRMVAGEETQYF
clone_size: many; v_call: TRBV12-3/TRBV12-4; d_call: .; j_call: TRBJ2-3; cdr3_nt: TGTGCCAGCAGCCAAGCTACAACAGATACGCAGTATTTT; cdr3_aa: CASSQATTDTQYF
clone_size: many; v_call: TRBV29-1; d_call: .; j_call: TRBJ2-5; cdr3_nt: TGCAGCGTAGCAGGGTATGAGACCCAGTACTTC; cdr3_aa: CSVAGYETQYF